This TCR beta chain was recorded in a study of blood T cell repertoires in COVID-19. Study in general: Samples representing acute and convalescent COVID-19 were sourced from the United States, Italy and Spain. The cDNA or gDNA used as material had been derived from T cells, B-cell-depleted T cells, or PBMCs.

This CDR3 contains 13 residues. Trimming removed 2 bases from V and 1 base from J, with 5 bases in between. Germline CDR1 and CDR2: SGHDN and FVKESK. As processed by the authors: Amplification of reference gene primers was used by the study to estimate nucleated cell counts. The data were produced by immunoSEQ multiplex PCR, yet TCRdb's version contains in-frame clones alone and is incomplete. V, J and clone size derive from that table, while D and trimming were established from the DNA sequence. The sample carries some 50,000 clones, about 90% recorded once. The source of this sequence is a human donor in a cohort sampled during active COVID-19. The sequenced sample was peripheral blood. The J gene is TRBJ1-1, the V gene TRBV14; no definite D call. CDR3 nucleotide sequence: TGTGCCAGCAGCCAAATGGCGAACACTGAAGCTTTCTTT. Translating it yields CASSQMANTEAFF.